These T cell receptor beta chains were read from a single sample in a study of CD8+ T cells in alopecia areata. Produced via immunoSEQ multiplex PCR; TCRdb's table is partial and in-frame only. The table shows around 180,000 clones, with more than 50% occurring only once. This specimen consisted of CD4+ T cells sorted from blood, obtained at week 24, from a patient treated with tofacitinib. The receptors shown here come from a human donor with alopecia areata. The CDR3 runs from the conserved cysteine through the conserved F or W. Each record gives: V gene, J gene, CDR3 length, CDR3 protein.

v_call: TRBV29-1
j_call: TRBJ1-1
cdr3_length: 13
cdr3_aa: CSVSGRAQTEAFF

v_call: TRBV9
j_call: TRBJ2-2
cdr3_length: 14
cdr3_aa: CASSVRYHNGELFF

v_call: TRBV19
j_call: TRBJ1-4
cdr3_length: 14
cdr3_aa: CASSITPTNEKLFF

v_call: TRBV4-3
j_call: TRBJ1-5
cdr3_length: 15
cdr3_aa: CASSPETGTKQPQHF

v_call: TRBV5-1
j_call: TRBJ2-2
cdr3_length: 12
cdr3_aa: CASSANTGELFF

v_call: TRBV29-1
j_call: TRBJ1-5
cdr3_length: 12
cdr3_aa: CSVGQGGQPQHF

v_call: TRBV5-1
j_call: TRBJ2-3
cdr3_length: 18
cdr3_aa: CASRPGTSGGRGTDTQYF

v_call: TRBV19
j_call: TRBJ1-5
cdr3_length: 17
cdr3_aa: CASSIRTPEPRNQPQHF

v_call: TRBV19
j_call: TRBJ2-7
cdr3_length: 15
cdr3_aa: CASSIVWDGAYEQYF

v_call: TRBV9
j_call: TRBJ1-6
cdr3_length: 14
cdr3_aa: CASSTGTGNSPLHF

v_call: TRBV29-1
j_call: TRBJ2-3
cdr3_length: 11
cdr3_aa: CSVNGGDTQYF

v_call: TRBV30
j_call: TRBJ2-1
cdr3_length: 17
cdr3_aa: CAWTKGAMVTTVNEQFF

v_call: TRBV30
j_call: TRBJ2-2
cdr3_length: 15
cdr3_aa: CAWSVVLGNTGELFF

v_call: TRBV30
j_call: TRBJ2-1
cdr3_length: 12
cdr3_aa: CAWSALGNEQFF

v_call: TRBV4-3
j_call: TRBJ2-2
cdr3_length: 13
cdr3_aa: CASSQELGGELFF

v_call: TRBV4-2
j_call: TRBJ1-1
cdr3_length: 17
cdr3_aa: CASSREVSGGLNTEAFF

v_call: TRBV9
j_call: TRBJ2-1
cdr3_length: 17
cdr3_aa: CASSVDPGGLIRDEQFF

v_call: TRBV5-6
j_call: TRBJ1-1
cdr3_length: 16
cdr3_aa: CASSLVTLQDHTEAFF

v_call: TRBV5-1
j_call: TRBJ2-5
cdr3_length: 17
cdr3_aa: CASSLATSGGLQETQYF

v_call: TRBV7-9
j_call: TRBJ2-5
cdr3_length: 15
cdr3_aa: CASSLLAAYQETQYF

v_call: TRBV7-9
j_call: TRBJ1-6
cdr3_length: 17
cdr3_aa: CASSLAQGAAYNSPLHF

v_call: TRBV5-1
j_call: TRBJ2-1
cdr3_length: 13
cdr3_aa: CASSLSPLAEQFF

v_call: TRBV27
j_call: TRBJ2-5
cdr3_length: 14
cdr3_aa: CASSPRAGVETQYF

v_call: TRBV29-1
j_call: TRBJ1-5
cdr3_length: 13
cdr3_aa: CSVTDRDAQPQHF

v_call: TRBV7-2
j_call: TRBJ2-1
cdr3_length: 18
cdr3_aa: CASSFSPTTSGVYNEQFF

v_call: TRBV14
j_call: TRBJ1-4
cdr3_length: 15
cdr3_aa: CASSPWGLASEKLFF

v_call: TRBV29-1
j_call: TRBJ2-5
cdr3_length: 11
cdr3_aa: CSVENGGAQYF

v_call: TRBV7-2
j_call: TRBJ2-1
cdr3_length: 19
cdr3_aa: CASSPMGGLAGPETKEQFF

v_call: TRBV4-2
j_call: TRBJ1-4
cdr3_length: 13
cdr3_aa: CASSQLTMEKLFF

v_call: TRBV25-1
j_call: TRBJ2-7
cdr3_length: 12
cdr3_aa: CASSDLAHEQYF

v_call: TRBV5-1
j_call: TRBJ1-2
cdr3_length: 14
cdr3_aa: CASSLGDREYGYTF

v_call: TRBV29-1
j_call: TRBJ2-2
cdr3_length: 14
cdr3_aa: CSVGGQGYTGELFF

v_call: TRBV30
j_call: TRBJ1-5
cdr3_length: 14
cdr3_aa: CAWAEGQGGQPQHF

v_call: TRBV19
j_call: TRBJ2-5
cdr3_length: 14
cdr3_aa: CASSITGGTETQYF

v_call: TRBV9
j_call: TRBJ1-2
cdr3_length: 12
cdr3_aa: CASMGVRDGYTF

v_call: TRBV7-2
j_call: TRBJ2-7
cdr3_length: 12
cdr3_aa: CASSLTFLEQYF

v_call: TRBV9
j_call: TRBJ2-5
cdr3_length: 12
cdr3_aa: CASSVAQETQYF

v_call: TRBV27
j_call: TRBJ1-1
cdr3_length: 12
cdr3_aa: CASGFLDREAFF

v_call: TRBV6-5
j_call: TRBJ2-7
cdr3_length: 11
cdr3_aa: CASRRLYEQYF

v_call: TRBV29-1
j_call: TRBJ2-1
cdr3_length: 18
cdr3_aa: CSVVPGLAVSSSYNEQFF

v_call: TRBV29-1
j_call: TRBJ2-3
cdr3_length: 13
cdr3_aa: CSVGQGTADTQYF

v_call: TRBV27
j_call: TRBJ1-2
cdr3_length: 18
cdr3_aa: CATSQRPGGFIYESSYTF

v_call: TRBV11-2
j_call: TRBJ1-6
cdr3_length: 14
cdr3_aa: CAVPEGQGNSPLHF

v_call: TRBV5-5
j_call: TRBJ1-1
cdr3_length: 15
cdr3_aa: CASRPGTGQNTEAFF